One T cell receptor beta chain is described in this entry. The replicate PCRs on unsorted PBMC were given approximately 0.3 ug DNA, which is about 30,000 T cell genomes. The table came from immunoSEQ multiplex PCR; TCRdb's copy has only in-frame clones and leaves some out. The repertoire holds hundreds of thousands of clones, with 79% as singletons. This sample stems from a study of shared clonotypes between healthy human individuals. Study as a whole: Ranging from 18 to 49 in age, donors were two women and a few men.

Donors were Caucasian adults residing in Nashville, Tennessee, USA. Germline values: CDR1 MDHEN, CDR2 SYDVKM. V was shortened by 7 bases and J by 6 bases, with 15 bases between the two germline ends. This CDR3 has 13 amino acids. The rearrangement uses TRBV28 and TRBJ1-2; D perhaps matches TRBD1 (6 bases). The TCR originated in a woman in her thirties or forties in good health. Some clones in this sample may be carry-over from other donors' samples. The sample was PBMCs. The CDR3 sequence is CASIARGRDGYTF. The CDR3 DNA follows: TGTGCCAGCATCGCCAGGGGCAGAGATGGCTACACCTTC.